The 19 T cell receptor beta chains presented below share a single source sample, sequenced in a study of early T cells in non-severe SARS-CoV-2 infection. TCRdb processed the 5' RACE reads anew with MiXCR; each CDR3 protein has one entry. Here the sample spans 50,000 to 65,000 distinct CDR3 sequences, around an eighth being singletons. The specimen was whole blood. Receptors were obtained from an adult who was a healthcare worker with PCR-confirmed SARS-CoV-2 infection or an uninfected control (not recorded which).

This sequence joins TRBV5-1 and TRBJ1-6, with D unresolved. Germline CDR1 SGHRS, CDR2 YFSETQ. V was trimmed by 0 bases and J by 8 bases, leaving 6 bases between them. The CDR3 spans 13 residues. CDR3 sequence: CASSLGLDSPLHF. The DNA of the CDR3 is TGCGCCAGCAGCTTGGGCCTGGATTCACCCCTCCACTTT.

CDR3 sequence reads: CASSPMNTGELFF. CDR3 DNA sequence: TGTGCCAGCAGCCCCATGAACACCGGGGAGCTGTTTTTT. The chain joins TRBV7-3 to TRBJ2-2; D is unclear. CDR3 length equals 13 residues. In germline, CDR1 is SGHTA, CDR2 FQGTGA. Between the trimmed V and J ends, which lost 5 bases and 1 base, there was a span of 5 bases.

The V call is TRBV2, the J call TRBJ2-7; D is possibly TRBD1 (5 bases). Trimming took off 6 bases at V and 2 bases at J, with 14 bases between the two ends. Per the germline V gene, CDR1 is SNHLY and CDR2 is FYNNEI. The CDR3 runs 14 residues. CDR3 DNA sequence: TGTGCCAGCAGGGACACTTCTCTAACCTACGAGCAGTACTTC. Amino acid sequence: CASRDTSLTYEQYF.

This clonotype has only a few counts. This chain links TRBV12-3 or TRBV12-4 with TRBJ1-2; D is undetermined. The CDR3 sequence is 14 residues long. V lost 6 bases to trimming and J lost 6 bases, with 17 bases between them. The CDR3 nucleotides read TGTGCCAGCAGACCACCGGACGGTCCTGATGGCTACACCTTC. The encoded protein is CASRPPDGPDGYTF.

This clonotype was counted many times. This rearrangement joins TRBV13 to TRBJ2-1; 8 nucleotides match TRBD1. The CDR3 spans 14 residues. CDR1 and CDR2 (germline): PRHDT, FYEKMQ (reference sequence). V shed 6 bases and J 9 bases; nucleotides not matched to a gene: 10. CDR3 sequence (DNA): TGTGCCAGCAGTGTAACAGGGGGTGTGAGTGAGCAGTTCTTC. Protein: CASSVTGGVSEQFF.

The chain combines TRBV13 with TRBJ2-3; a possible D gene is TRBD2 (6 bases). Germline V gene lookup returns CDR1 PRHDT and CDR2 FYEKMQ (reference sequence). The V end lost 3 bases, the J end lost 2 bases, and 9 bases lay between the germline ends. CDR3 size: 14 residues. CDR3 in amino acids: CASSFLADTDTQYF. In DNA, the CDR3 is TGTGCCAGCAGCTTTTTAGCGGACACAGATACGCAGTATTTT.

This clonotype was picked up a small number of times. This chain links TRBV29-1 with TRBJ2-1; D is uncertain. The CDR3 is 12 amino acids. Germline CDR1 and CDR2: SQVTM and ANQGSEA. The V end lost 4 bases, the J end lost 5 bases, and 9 bases lay between the germline ends. DNA for the CDR3: TGCAGCGTTGGAAGCACCGACAATGAGCAGTTCTTC. It is translated as CSVGSTDNEQFF.

This clonotype was counted only a few times. The chain has TRBV29-1 and TRBJ2-5; no firm D call. Germline CDR1 reads SQVTM; CDR2 reads ANQGSEA. This CDR3 region has 15 residues. V was cut by 2 bases and J by 4 bases, with 17 bases left in between. The CDR3 protein is CSVEKDGRTGETQYF. CDR3 in DNA: TGCAGCGTTGAAAAGGACGGTAGGACCGGAGAGACCCAGTACTTC.

This clonotype was observed a few times. This chain uses TRBV6-6 with TRBJ1-2; D unresolved. Trimming removed 6 bases at V and 2 bases at J, with 10 bases between. CDR1 MNHNY and CDR2 SVGAGI come from the germline V gene (reference sequence). The CDR3 length is 13 residues. CDR3 DNA sequence: TGTGCCAGCAGCCAAGGACGGAACTATGGCTACACCTTC. This gives the protein CASSQGRNYGYTF.

The chain couples TRBV14 to TRBJ1-2; 9 bases are a match to TRBD1. J was trimmed by 5 bases and V by 2 bases; bases with no gene match: 12. The CDR3 is made up of 17 amino acids. Germline V gene sequence: CDR1 SGHDN, CDR2 FVKESK. As DNA, the CDR3 is TGTGCCAGCAGCCAACAGCCGGGACAGGGAGACTTTTATGGCTACACCTTC. It yields the protein CASSQQPGQGDFYGYTF.

This clonotype was seen repeatedly, ten times or more. The chain carries TRBV20-1 and TRBJ1-2; D not resolved. This CDR3 is built from 13 residues. The V end was cut by 1 base, the J end by 0 bases, with 6 bases between. Germline V gene lookup returns CDR1 DFQATT and CDR2 SNEGSKA (reference sequence). In nucleotides, the CDR3 is TGCAGTGCTAGAGGAACAACTAACTATGGCTACACCTTC. Its translation is CSARGTTNYGYTF.

This sequence joins TRBV5-8 and TRBJ2-7; TRBD1 agrees at 9 bases. Germline V CDR1 and CDR2: SGHTS, YDEGEE. The CDR3 consists of 15 residues. The trim removed 0 bases at V and 8 bases at J, leaving 9 bases unmatched. The DNA for the CDR3 is TGTGCCAGCAGCTTGGCCGGGACAGGGCCCGCGAAGCAGTACTTC. Its protein is CASSLAGTGPAKQYF.

This clonotype has more than one count but fewer than ten. The chain links TRBV20-1 to TRBJ2-5, with TRBD1 matching over 7 bases. The V and J ends lost 0 bases and 3 bases, in that order; junction bases with no gene match: 7. The germline gives CDR1 DFQATT, CDR2 SNEGSKA (reference sequence). The CDR3 is made up of 15 amino acids. The CDR3 DNA sequence: TGCAGTGCTAGAGACCTCGACAGGGTAAAAGAGACCCAGTACTTC. It yields the protein CSARDLDRVKETQYF.

Ten or more counts support this clonotype. This sequence joins TRBV7-8 and TRBJ2-7; the D is unclear. The V end lost 5 bases, the J end lost 4 bases, and 12 bases lay between the germline ends. The germline CDR1 and CDR2 sequences are SGHVS and FQNEAQ. This CDR3 region has 13 residues. The DNA for the CDR3 is TGTGCCAGCAGCCCTGGTGCCGGATACGAGCAGTACTTC. Translation: CASSPGAGYEQYF.

The chain links TRBV11-2 to TRBJ2-7, with a possible D match to TRBD2 (6 bases). The germline V and J ends were trimmed by 1 base and 0 bases, with 10 bases remaining between them. This CDR3 comprises 15 residues. The germline CDR1 and CDR2 sequences are SGHAT and FQNNGV. The CDR3 protein is CASSLALARSYEQYF. CDR3 DNA: TGTGCCAGCAGCTTAGCACTAGCCCGCTCCTACGAGCAGTACTTC.

This clonotype was detected many times. The chain is built from TRBV7-8 and TRBJ2-5, with a weak D call TRBD2 (6 bases). Trimming left V 0 bases short and J 1 base short, with 9 bases between. Germline-derived CDR1 and CDR2 are SGHVS and FQNEAQ. This CDR3 contains 15 residues. CDR3 coding DNA: TGTGCCAGCAGCTTAGCGGGGGGATCCCAAGAGACCCAGTACTTC. This translates into CASSLAGGSQETQYF.

This clonotype occurred many times. V usage is TRBV20-1 and J usage is TRBJ2-1; 10 bases are shared with TRBD2. The CDR3 totals 15 residues. Germline lookup yields CDR1 DFQATT and CDR2 SNEGSKA (reference sequence). Trimming at V came to 4 bases and at J to 3 bases, leaving 6 bases not matched to a gene. The CDR3: CSATRERGGYNEQFF. In DNA form, the CDR3 reads TGCAGTGCTACCAGGGAGCGGGGGGGCTACAATGAGCAGTTCTTC.

Only a few counts were recorded for this clonotype. The CDR3 loop reads CASSSDGMNTEAFF. Here the CDR3 DNA reads TGCGCCAGCAGCTCAGACGGGATGAACACTGAAGCTTTCTTT. The rearrangement links TRBV5-1 to TRBJ1-1; no clear D gene. Deletions cut 3 bases from V and 0 bases from J, with 9 bases between. CDR1 is SGHRS and CDR2 is YFSETQ in the germline V gene. The CDR3 is made up of 14 amino acids.

The sample holds a few counts of this clonotype. The V gene is TRBV6-2 or TRBV6-3, the J gene TRBJ1-2, with 7 bases matching TRBD1. Germline-derived CDR1 and CDR2 are MNHEY and SVGEGT. The V gene end was trimmed by 5 bases and the J gene end by 4 bases; junction bases not matched to a gene: 1. The CDR3 contains 12 residues. The chain's CDR3 is CASSGQAYGYTF. CDR3 nucleotide sequence: TGTGCCAGCAGTGGACAGGCCTATGGCTACACCTTC.